The rows below give T cell receptor beta chains drawn from one sample of a study of radiation and T cells in renal cell carcinoma. The table came from immunoSEQ multiplex PCR; TCRdb's copy has only in-frame clones and leaves some out. In the table there are approximately 79,000 clones, roughly 87% of which are singletons. The sequencing here drew on blood, taken from a patient whose treatment included radiotherapy and nephrectomy. The source of these receptors is a man aged 55 to 70 with renal cell carcinoma. Each CDR3 is given with its conserved first and last residue. The D gene is left open where the match is weak. Size values are once, few and many counts, or a class for expanded clones, and some rows have none.

J gene: TRBJ2-7
V gene: TRBV4-3
clone size: NA
D gene: NA
CDR3 protein: CASSQDVGYEQYF
CDR3 DNA: TGCGCCAGCAGCCAAGATGTGGGGTACGAGCAGTACTTC

J gene: TRBJ2-1
V gene: TRBV13
clone size: NA
D gene: TRBD2
CDR3 protein: CASSLGGASGASSYNEQFF
CDR3 DNA: TGTGCCAGCAGCTTAGGTGGGGCTAGCGGGGCCAGCTCCTACAATGAGCAGTTCTTC

J gene: TRBJ2-3
V gene: TRBV9
clone size: once
D gene: NA
CDR3 protein: CASGSGRADTQYF
CDR3 DNA: TGTGCCAGCGGGTCCGGCCGGGCAGATACGCAGTATTTT

J gene: TRBJ1-1
V gene: TRBV7-2
clone size: NA
D gene: NA
CDR3 protein: CASSFMAAPNTEAFF
CDR3 DNA: TGTGCCAGCAGCTTCATGGCAGCCCCGAACACTGAAGCTTTCTTT

J gene: TRBJ2-2
V gene: TRBV27
clone size: NA
D gene: NA
CDR3 protein: CASRGFGSLRTGELFF
CDR3 DNA: TGTGCCAGCAGAGGGTTCGGGAGTCTGAGGACCGGGGAGCTGTTTTTT

J gene: TRBJ1-4
V gene: TRBV29-1
clone size: NA
D gene: NA
CDR3 protein: CSLVRNGDEKLFF
CDR3 DNA: TGCAGCCTTGTCAGAAATGGAGATGAAAAACTGTTTTTT

J gene: TRBJ1-1
V gene: TRBV12-5
clone size: NA
D gene: NA
CDR3 protein: CASGPEVGTEAFF
CDR3 DNA: TGTGCTAGTGGCCCCGAAGTGGGTACTGAAGCTTTCTTT

J gene: TRBJ1-3
V gene: TRBV19
clone size: NA
D gene: NA
CDR3 protein: CASSIGDEAGNTIYF
CDR3 DNA: TGTGCCAGTAGTATAGGGGACGAAGCTGGAAACACCATATATTTT

J gene: TRBJ2-2
V gene: TRBV18
clone size: NA
D gene: NA
CDR3 protein: CASSPGRGNTGELFF
CDR3 DNA: TGTGCCAGCTCACCAGGCAGGGGAAACACCGGGGAGCTGTTTTTT

J gene: TRBJ2-7
V gene: TRBV6-5
clone size: NA
D gene: NA
CDR3 protein: CASSYEEGGSYEQYF
CDR3 DNA: TGTGCCAGCAGTTACGAGGAGGGGGGCTCCTACGAGCAGTACTTC

J gene: TRBJ2-3
V gene: TRBV7-2
clone size: NA
D gene: NA
CDR3 protein: CASSLAKGGSTDTQYF
CDR3 DNA: TGTGCCAGCAGCTTAGCGAAAGGCGGGAGCACAGATACGCAGTATTTT

J gene: TRBJ1-2
V gene: TRBV28
clone size: NA
D gene: NA
CDR3 protein: CASSPLLHGYTF
CDR3 DNA: TGTGCCAGCTCTCCGTTGCTACATGGCTACACCTTC

J gene: TRBJ1-2
V gene: TRBV7-2
clone size: NA
D gene: TRBD1
CDR3 protein: CASSLDLIWDRGNYGYTF
CDR3 DNA: TGTGCCAGCAGCTTAGATCTAATTTGGGACAGGGGGAACTATGGCTACACCTTC

J gene: TRBJ1-1
V gene: TRBV19
clone size: medium-sized
D gene: NA
CDR3 protein: CASSIEGGGAFF
CDR3 DNA: TGTGCCAGTAGTATCGAAGGGGGGGGAGCTTTCTTT

J gene: TRBJ2-5
V gene: TRBV11-2
clone size: NA
D gene: TRBD2
CDR3 protein: CASSLGWGLAGGGETQYF
CDR3 DNA: TGTGCCAGCAGCTTAGGTTGGGGACTAGCGGGAGGTGGAGAGACCCAGTACTTC

J gene: TRBJ1-5
V gene: TRBV4-1
clone size: NA
D gene: NA
CDR3 protein: CASSQDTGFNQPQHF
CDR3 DNA: TGCGCCAGCAGCCAAGACACAGGTTTCAATCAGCCCCAGCATTTT

J gene: TRBJ2-7
V gene: TRBV15
clone size: NA
D gene: NA
CDR3 protein: CATSRGSGPIYEQYF
CDR3 DNA: TGTGCCACCAGCAGAGGTAGCGGACCGATCTACGAGCAGTACTTC

J gene: TRBJ2-7
V gene: TRBV4-3
clone size: NA
D gene: NA
CDR3 protein: CASSRGQAYEQYF
CDR3 DNA: TGCGCCAGCAGCCGCGGACAAGCCTACGAGCAGTACTTC

J gene: TRBJ1-1
V gene: TRBV6-1
clone size: NA
D gene: NA
CDR3 protein: CASNSWGGWTEAFF
CDR3 DNA: TGTGCCAGCAACTCGTGGGGGGGGTGGACTGAAGCTTTCTTT

J gene: TRBJ2-7
V gene: TRBV7-9
clone size: NA
D gene: NA
CDR3 protein: CASSQTTPIDEQYF
CDR3 DNA: TGTGCCAGCAGCCAAACGACGCCCATCGACGAGCAGTACTTC

J gene: TRBJ1-3
V gene: TRBV14
clone size: NA
D gene: NA
CDR3 protein: CASSRSRGPQENTIYF
CDR3 DNA: TGTGCCAGCAGCCGAAGCAGGGGCCCTCAGGAAAACACCATATATTTT